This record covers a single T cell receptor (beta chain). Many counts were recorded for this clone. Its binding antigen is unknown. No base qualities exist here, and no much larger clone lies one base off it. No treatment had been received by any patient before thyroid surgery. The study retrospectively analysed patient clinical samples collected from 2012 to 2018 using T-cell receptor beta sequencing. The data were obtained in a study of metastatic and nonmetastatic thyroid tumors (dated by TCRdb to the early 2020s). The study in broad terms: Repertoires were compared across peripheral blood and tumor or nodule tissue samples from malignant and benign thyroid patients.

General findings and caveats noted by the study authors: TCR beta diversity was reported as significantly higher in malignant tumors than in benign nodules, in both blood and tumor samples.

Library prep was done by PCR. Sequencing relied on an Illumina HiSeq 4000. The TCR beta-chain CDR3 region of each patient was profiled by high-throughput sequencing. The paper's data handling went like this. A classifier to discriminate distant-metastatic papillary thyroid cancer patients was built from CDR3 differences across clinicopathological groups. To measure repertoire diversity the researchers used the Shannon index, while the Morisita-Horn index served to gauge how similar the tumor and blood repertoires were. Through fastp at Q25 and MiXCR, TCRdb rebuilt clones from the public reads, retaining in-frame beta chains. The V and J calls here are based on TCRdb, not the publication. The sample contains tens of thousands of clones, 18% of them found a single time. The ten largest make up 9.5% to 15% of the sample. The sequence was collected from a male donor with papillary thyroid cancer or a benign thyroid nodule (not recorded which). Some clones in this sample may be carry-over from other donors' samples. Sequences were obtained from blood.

The CDR3 amino acid sequence is: CASSLAGTIQETQYF. The bases are TGTGCCAGCAGCTTGGCCGGGACCATACAAGAGACCCAGTACTTC. Recombination joined TRBV5-6 with TRBJ2-5; the D gene assignment is perhaps TRBD1 or TRBD2, with each matching 5 bases. Cut back by 0 bases and 2 bases, the V and J ends lie 11 bases apart. Sequences SGHDT (CDR1) and YYEEEE (CDR2) are obtained from the germline V gene. The CDR3, from cysteine to phenylalanine, totals 15 residues. Kept here is only the CDR3 DNA, which spans 45 bases and is read in frame from base 1. The full variable domain, completed from the reference TRBV5-6 and TRBJ2-5 proteins outside the CDR3, reads DAGVTQSPTHLIKTRGQQVTLRCSPKSGHDTVSWYQQALGQGPQFIFQYYEEEERQRGNFPDRFSGHQFPNYSSELNVNALLLGDSALYLCASSLAGTIQETQYFGPGTRLLVL.